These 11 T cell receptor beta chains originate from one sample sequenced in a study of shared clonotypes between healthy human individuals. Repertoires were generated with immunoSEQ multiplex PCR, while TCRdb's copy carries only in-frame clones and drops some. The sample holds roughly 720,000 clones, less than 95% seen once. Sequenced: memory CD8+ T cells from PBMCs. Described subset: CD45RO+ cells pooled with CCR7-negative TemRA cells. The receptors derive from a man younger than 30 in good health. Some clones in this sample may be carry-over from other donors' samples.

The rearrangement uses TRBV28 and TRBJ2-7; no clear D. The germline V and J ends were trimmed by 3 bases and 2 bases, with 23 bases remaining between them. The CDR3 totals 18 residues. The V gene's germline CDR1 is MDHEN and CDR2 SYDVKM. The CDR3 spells CASSFRWMLVDSPYEQYF. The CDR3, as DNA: TGTGCCAGCAGTTTTCGGTGGATGTTGGTTGATAGTCCCTACGAGCAGTACTTC. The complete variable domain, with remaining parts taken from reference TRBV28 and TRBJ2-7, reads DVKVTQSSRYLVKRTGEKVFLECVQDMDHENMFWYRQDPGLGLRLIYFSYDVKMKEKGDIPEGYSVSREKKERFSLILESASTNQTSMYLCASSFRWMLVDSPYEQYFGPGTRLTVT.

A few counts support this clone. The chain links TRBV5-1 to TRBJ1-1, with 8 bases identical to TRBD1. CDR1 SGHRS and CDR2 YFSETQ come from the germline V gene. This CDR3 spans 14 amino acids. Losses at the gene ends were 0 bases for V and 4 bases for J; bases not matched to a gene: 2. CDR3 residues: CASSLVDRGTEAFF. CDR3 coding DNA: TGCGCCAGCAGCTTGGTTGACAGGGGCACTGAAGCTTTCTTT. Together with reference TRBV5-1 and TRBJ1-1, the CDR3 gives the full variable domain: KAGVTQTPRYLIKTRGQQVTLSCSPISGHRSVSWYQQTPGQGLQFLFEYFSETQRNKGNFPGRFSGRQFSNSRSEMNVSTLELGDSALYLCASSLVDRGTEAFFGQGTRLTVV.

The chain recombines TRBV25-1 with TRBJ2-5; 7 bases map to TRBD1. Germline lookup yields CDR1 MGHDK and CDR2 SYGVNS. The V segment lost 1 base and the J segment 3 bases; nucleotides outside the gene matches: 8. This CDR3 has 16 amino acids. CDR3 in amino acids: CASSESLDRLKETQYF. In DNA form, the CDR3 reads TGTGCCAGCAGTGAATCCCTGGACAGGTTAAAAGAGACCCAGTACTTC.

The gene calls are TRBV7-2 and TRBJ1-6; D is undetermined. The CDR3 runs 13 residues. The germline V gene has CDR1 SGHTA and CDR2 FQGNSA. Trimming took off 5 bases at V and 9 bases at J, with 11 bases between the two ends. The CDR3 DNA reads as TGTGCCAGCAGCCGATTGCTAGGTTCACCCCTCCACTTT. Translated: CASSRLLGSPLHF.

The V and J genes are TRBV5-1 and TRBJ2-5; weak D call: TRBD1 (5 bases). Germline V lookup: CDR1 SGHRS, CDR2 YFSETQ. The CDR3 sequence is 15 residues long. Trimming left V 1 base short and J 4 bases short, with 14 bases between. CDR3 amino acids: CASSLSAGILETQYF. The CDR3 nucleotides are TGCGCCAGCAGCTTGTCGGCAGGGATTTTAGAGACCCAGTACTTC.

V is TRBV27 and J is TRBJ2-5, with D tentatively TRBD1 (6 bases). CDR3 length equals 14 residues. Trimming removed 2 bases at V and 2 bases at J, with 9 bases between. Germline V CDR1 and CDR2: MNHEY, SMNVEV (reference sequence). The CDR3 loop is CASSLRGTQETQYF. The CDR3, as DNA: TGTGCCAGCAGTTTAAGGGGGACACAAGAGACCCAGTACTTC.

The CDR3 DNA is TGTGCCAGTAGTATACAGTGGGACCCCAGGACGAACACCGGGGAGCTGTTTTTT. Translating it yields CASSIQWDPRTNTGELFF. The J gene is TRBJ2-2, the V gene TRBV19; D may be TRBD1 or TRBD2 (5 bases each). CDR1 is LNHDA and CDR2 is SQIVND in the germline V gene (reference sequence). The CDR3 length is 18 residues. V was clipped by 2 bases and J by 0 bases, with 16 bases between them. Together with reference TRBV19 and TRBJ2-2, the CDR3 gives the full variable domain: DGGITQSPKYLFRKEGQNVTLSCEQNLNHDAMYWYRQDPGQGLRLIYYSQIVNDFQKGDIAEGYSVSREKKESFPLTVTSAQKNPTAFYLCASSIQWDPRTNTGELFFGEGSRLTVL.

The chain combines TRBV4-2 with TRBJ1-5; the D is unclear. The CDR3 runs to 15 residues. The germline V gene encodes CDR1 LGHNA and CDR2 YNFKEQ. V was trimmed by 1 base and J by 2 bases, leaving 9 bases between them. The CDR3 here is CASSQAVIGNQPQHF. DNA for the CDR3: TGTGCCAGCAGCCAAGCGGTCATCGGCAATCAGCCCCAGCATTTT.

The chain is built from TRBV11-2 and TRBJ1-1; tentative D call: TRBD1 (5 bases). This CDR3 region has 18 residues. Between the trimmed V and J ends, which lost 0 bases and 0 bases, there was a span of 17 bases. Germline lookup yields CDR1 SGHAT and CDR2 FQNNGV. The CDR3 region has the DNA TGTGCCAGCAGCTTAGAAGTGGGGACCGACAGCCTGAACACTGAAGCTTTCTTT. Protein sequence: CASSLEVGTDSLNTEAFF.

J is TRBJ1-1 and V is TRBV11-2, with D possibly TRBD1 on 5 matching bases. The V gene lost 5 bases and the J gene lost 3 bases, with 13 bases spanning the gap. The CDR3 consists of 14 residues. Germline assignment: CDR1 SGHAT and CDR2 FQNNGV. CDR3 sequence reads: CASSPGAADTEAFF. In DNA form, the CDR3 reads TGTGCCAGCAGCCCTGGGGCGGCCGACACTGAAGCTTTCTTT.

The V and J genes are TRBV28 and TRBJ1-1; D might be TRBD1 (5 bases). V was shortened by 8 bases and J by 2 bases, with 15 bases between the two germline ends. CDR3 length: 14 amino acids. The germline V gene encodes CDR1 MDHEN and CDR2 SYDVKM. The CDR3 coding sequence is TGTGCCAGCCGGAATGTAGGGGACAACACTGAAGCTTTCTTT. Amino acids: CASRNVGDNTEAFF.